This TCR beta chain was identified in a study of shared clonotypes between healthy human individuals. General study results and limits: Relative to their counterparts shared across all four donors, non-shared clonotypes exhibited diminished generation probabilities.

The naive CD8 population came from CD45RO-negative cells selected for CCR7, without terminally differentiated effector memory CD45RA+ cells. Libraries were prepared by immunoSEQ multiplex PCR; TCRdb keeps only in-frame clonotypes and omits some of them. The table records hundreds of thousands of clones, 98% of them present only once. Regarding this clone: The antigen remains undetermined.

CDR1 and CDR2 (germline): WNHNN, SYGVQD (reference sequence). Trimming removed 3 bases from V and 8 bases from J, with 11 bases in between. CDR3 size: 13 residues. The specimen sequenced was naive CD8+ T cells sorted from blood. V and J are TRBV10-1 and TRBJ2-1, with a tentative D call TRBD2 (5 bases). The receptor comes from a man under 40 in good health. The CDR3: CASSEEGWDEQFF. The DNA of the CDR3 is TGCGCCAGCAGTGAAGAGGGTTGGGATGAGCAGTTCTTC.